This TCR beta chain came from a study of regulatory T cells in long-lasting Graves disease. Germline CDR1 and CDR2: MGHRA and YSYEKL. The CDR3 is made up of 13 amino acids. Time point of the sample: newly diagnosed GD, antithyroid drugs for less than 3 months. PBMC RNA served as the TCR library source. Concerning this clonotype itself: One junction end disagrees with the germline gene, perhaps due to a read error.

Through Arm-PCR of CDR3 regions and iRepertoire HTBI primers, TCR beta libraries were built. One entry per CDR3 protein results from TCRdb running MiXCR on the multiplex PCR reads. The sample lists 360,000 or so distinct CDR3 sequences, roughly 10% occurring once. The same specimen was also included in a second study, on T cells in Graves' hyperthyroidism and ophthalmopathy.

This chain connects TRBV4-1 to TRBJ2-1; D remains unclear. The sequence was obtained from a woman between 18 and 30 years old with Graves disease. The sample was peripheral blood mononuclear cells (PBMCs), taken at new diagnosis, from a patient treated with antithyroid drugs. In DNA, the CDR3 is TGCGCCAGCAGCCAAGGTCAGGCCCCCTCCTTGATCTTC. Its translation: CASSQGQAPSLIF.